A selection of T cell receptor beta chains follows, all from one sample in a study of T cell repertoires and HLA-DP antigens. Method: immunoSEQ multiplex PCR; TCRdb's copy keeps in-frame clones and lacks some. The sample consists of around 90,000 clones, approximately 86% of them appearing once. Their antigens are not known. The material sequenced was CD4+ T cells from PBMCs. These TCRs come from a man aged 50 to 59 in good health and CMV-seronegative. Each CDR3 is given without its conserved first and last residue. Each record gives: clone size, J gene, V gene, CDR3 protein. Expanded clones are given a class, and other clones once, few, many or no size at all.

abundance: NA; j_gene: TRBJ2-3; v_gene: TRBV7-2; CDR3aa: ASSVQQGMTTDTQY
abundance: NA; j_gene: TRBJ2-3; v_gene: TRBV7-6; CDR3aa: ASSLEAGGKTDTQY
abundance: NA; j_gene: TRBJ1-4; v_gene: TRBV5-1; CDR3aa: ASSLTGTGGGEKLF
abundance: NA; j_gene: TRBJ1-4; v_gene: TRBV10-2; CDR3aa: ASNRGTANEKLF
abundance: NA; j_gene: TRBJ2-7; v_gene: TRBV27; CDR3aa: ASSRLNEQY
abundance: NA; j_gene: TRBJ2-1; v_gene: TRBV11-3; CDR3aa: ASSPGNYPGQKNEQF
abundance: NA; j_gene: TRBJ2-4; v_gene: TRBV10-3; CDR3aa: AIKQGEVDIQY
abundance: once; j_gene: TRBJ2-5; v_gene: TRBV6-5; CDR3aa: ASSYLGQQETQY
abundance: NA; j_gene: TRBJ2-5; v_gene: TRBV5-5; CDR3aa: ASSWRAETQY
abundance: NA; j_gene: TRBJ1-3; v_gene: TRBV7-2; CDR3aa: ASRTQGARGNTIY
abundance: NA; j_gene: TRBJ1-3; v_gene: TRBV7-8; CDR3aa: ASSRTGNTIY
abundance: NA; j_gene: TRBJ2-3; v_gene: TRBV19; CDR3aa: ASRRLAGGPSTDTQY
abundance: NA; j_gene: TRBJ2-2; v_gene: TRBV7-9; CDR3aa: ASSLEGGLGGTGELF
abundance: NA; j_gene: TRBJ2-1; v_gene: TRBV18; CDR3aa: ASSPDARGYNEQF
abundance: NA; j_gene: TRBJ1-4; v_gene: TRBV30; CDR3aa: AWSASGVVRTGRLF
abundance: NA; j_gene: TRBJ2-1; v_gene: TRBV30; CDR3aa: AWSPDLRLAGGAYNEQF